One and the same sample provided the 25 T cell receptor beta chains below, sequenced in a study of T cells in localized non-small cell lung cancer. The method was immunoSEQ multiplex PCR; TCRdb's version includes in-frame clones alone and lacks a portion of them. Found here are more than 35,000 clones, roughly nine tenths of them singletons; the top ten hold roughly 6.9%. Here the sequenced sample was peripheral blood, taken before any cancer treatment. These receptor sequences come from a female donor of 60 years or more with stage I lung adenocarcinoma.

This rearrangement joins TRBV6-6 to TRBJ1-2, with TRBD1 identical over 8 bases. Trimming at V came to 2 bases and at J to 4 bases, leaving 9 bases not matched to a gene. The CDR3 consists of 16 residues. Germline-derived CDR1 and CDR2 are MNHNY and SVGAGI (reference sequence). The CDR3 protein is CASSYLQGASRYGYTF. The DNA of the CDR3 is TGTGCCAGCAGTTACCTCCAGGGGGCAAGTCGCTATGGCTACACCTTC.

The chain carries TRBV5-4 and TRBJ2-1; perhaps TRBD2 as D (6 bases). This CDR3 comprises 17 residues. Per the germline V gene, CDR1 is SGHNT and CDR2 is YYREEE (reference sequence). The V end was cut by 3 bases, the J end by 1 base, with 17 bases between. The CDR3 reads CASSSPGGGRSYNEQFF. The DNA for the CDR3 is TGTGCCAGCAGCTCTCCAGGAGGAGGGAGGTCCTACAATGAGCAGTTCTTC. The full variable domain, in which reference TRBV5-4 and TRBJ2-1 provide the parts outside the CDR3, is ETGVTQSPTHLIKTRGQQVTLRCSSQSGHNTVSWYQQALGQGPQFIFQYYREEENGRGNFPPRFSGLQFPNYSSELNVNALELDDSALYLCASSSPGGGRSYNEQFFGPGTRLTVL.

CDR3 amino acids: CASSPTGGTEAFF. The CDR3 DNA is TGTGCCAGCAGCCCCACAGGGGGCACTGAAGCTTTCTTT. The chain is built from TRBV13 and TRBJ1-1; 8 nucleotides align to TRBD1. Trimming cost V 5 bases and J 4 bases; bases outside gene matches: 3. Germline V CDR1 and CDR2: PRHDT, FYEKMQ (reference sequence). The CDR3 runs 13 residues. The full variable domain, in which reference TRBV13 and TRBJ1-1 provide the parts outside the CDR3, is AAGVIQSPRHLIKEKRETATLKCYPIPRHDTVYWYQQGPGQDPQFLISFYEKMQSDKGSIPDRFSAQQFSDYHSELNMSSLELGDSALYFCASSPTGGTEAFFGQGTRLTVV.

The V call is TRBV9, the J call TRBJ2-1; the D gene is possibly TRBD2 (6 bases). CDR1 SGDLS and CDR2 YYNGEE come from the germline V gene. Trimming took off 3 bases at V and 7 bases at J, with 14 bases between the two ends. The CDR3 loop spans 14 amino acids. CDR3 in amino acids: CASSGGTLWNEQFF. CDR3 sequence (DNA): TGTGCCAGCAGCGGGGGGACTCTGTGGAATGAGCAGTTCTTC.

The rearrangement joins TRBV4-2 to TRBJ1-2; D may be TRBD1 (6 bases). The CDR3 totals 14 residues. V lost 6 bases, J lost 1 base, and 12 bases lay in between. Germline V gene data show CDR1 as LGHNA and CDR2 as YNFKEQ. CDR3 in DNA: TGTGCCAGCAGGACGGGAGGGGGTAACTATGGCTACACCTTC. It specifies CASRTGGGNYGYTF.

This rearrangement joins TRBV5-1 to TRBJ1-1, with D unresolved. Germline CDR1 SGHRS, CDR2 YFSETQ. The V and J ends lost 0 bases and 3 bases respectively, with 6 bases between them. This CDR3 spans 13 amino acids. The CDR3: CASSLDPYTEAFF. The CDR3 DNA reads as TGCGCCAGCAGCTTGGACCCCTACACTGAAGCTTTCTTT.

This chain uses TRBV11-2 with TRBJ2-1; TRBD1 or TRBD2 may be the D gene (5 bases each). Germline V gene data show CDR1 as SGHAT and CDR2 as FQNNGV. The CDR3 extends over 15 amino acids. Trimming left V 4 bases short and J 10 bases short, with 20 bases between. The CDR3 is CASSSPRDPTREQFF. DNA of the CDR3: TGTGCCAGCAGCTCGCCCCGGGACCCCACGAGAGAGCAGTTCTTC.

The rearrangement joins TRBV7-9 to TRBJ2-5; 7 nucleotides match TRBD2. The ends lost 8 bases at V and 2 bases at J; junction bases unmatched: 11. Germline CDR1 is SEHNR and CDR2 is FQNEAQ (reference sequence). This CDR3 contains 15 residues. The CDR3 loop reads CASCRGRGKQETQYF. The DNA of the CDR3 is TGTGCCAGCTGCAGAGGGCGGGGGAAGCAAGAGACCCAGTACTTC.

The CDR3 DNA is TGTGCCAGCAGCGTAGGACAGAGTAACACTGAAGCTTTCTTT. Protein product: CASSVGQSNTEAFF. This chain connects TRBV9 to TRBJ1-1; possibly TRBD1 for D (5 bases). The germline V gene has CDR1 SGDLS and CDR2 YYNGEE. V was trimmed by 0 bases and J by 2 bases, leaving 8 bases between them. This CDR3 has 14 residues.

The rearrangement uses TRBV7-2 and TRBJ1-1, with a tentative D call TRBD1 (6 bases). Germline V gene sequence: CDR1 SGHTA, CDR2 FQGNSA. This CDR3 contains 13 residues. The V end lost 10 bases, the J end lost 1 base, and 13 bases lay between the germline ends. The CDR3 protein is CATQRGRNTEAFF. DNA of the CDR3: TGTGCCACCCAGAGGGGGAGGAACACTGAAGCTTTCTTT.

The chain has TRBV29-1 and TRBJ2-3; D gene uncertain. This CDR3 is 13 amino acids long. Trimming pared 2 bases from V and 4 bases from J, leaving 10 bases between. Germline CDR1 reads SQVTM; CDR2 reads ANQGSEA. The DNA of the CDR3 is TGCAGCGTTGAAATTAGCCCACCAGATACGCAGTATTTT. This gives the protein CSVEISPPDTQYF.

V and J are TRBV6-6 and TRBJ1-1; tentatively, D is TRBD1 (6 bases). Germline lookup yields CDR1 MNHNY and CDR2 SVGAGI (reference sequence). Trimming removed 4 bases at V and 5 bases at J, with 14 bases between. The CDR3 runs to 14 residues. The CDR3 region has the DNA TGTGCCAGCAGTTTCGGAGGGAGGGGGACTGAAGCTTTCTTT. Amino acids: CASSFGGRGTEAFF.

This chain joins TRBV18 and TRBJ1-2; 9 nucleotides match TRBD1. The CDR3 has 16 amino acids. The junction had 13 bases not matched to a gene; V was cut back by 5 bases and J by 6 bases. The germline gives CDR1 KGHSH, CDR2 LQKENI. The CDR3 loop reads CASSFSGGQGGDGYTF. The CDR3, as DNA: TGTGCCAGCTCATTCTCGGGGGGACAGGGTGGGGATGGCTACACCTTC.

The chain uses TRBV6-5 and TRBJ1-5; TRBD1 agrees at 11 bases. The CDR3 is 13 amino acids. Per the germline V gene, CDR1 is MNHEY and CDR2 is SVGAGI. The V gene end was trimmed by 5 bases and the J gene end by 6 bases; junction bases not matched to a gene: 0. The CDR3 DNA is TGTGCCAGCAGTGGGACAGGGGGTCAGCCCCAGCATTTT. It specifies CASSGTGGQPQHF.

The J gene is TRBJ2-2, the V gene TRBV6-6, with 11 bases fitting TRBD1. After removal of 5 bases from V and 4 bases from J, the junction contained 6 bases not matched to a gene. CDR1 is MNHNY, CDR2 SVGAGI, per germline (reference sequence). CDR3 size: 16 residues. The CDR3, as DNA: TGTGCCAGCAGTGCCGGACAGGGGGCGGGCACCGGGGAGCTGTTTTTT. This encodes CASSAGQGAGTGELFF.

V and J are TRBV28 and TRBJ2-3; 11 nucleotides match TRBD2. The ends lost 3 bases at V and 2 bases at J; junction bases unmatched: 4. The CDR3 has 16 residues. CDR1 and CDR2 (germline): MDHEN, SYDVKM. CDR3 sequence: CASSFTSGGFTDTQYF. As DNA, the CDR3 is TGTGCCAGCAGTTTCACTAGCGGGGGTTTCACAGATACGCAGTATTTT.

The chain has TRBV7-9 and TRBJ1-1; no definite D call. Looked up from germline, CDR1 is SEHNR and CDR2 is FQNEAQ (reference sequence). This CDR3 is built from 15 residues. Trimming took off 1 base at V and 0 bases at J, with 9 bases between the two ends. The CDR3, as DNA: TGTGCCAGCAGCTTAGTGGCAGCTTTGAACACTGAAGCTTTCTTT. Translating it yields CASSLVAALNTEAFF.

The CDR3 sequence is CASSRGALYNEQFF. CDR3 nucleotide sequence: TGTGCCAGTAGTAGGGGGGCCCTTTACAATGAGCAGTTCTTC. The V call is TRBV19, the J call TRBJ2-1; the D gene could be TRBD1 or TRBD2 (6 bases each). The V gene lost 4 bases and the J gene lost 4 bases, with 11 bases spanning the gap. CDR3 length equals 14 residues. CDR1 is LNHDA, CDR2 SQIVND, per germline (reference sequence). Full variable domain (outside the CDR3, taken from reference TRBV19 and TRBJ2-1): DGGITQSPKYLFRKEGQNVTLSCEQNLNHDAMYWYRQDPGQGLRLIYYSQIVNDFQKGDIAEGYSVSREKKESFPLTVTSAQKNPTAFYLCASSRGALYNEQFFGPGTRLTVL.

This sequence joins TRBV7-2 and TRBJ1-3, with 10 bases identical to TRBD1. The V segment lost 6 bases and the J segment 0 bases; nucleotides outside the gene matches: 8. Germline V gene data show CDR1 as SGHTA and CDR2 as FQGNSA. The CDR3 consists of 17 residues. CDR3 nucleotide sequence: TGTGCCAGCAGTCGCTCCGGGACAGGGGACTCTGGAAACACCATATATTTT. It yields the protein CASSRSGTGDSGNTIYF.

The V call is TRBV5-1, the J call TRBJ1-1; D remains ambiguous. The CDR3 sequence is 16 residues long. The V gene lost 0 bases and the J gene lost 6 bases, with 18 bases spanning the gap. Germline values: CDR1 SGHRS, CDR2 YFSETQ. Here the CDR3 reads CASSLDLGLFGPEAFF. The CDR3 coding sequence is TGCGCCAGCAGCTTGGATTTAGGTCTCTTTGGACCTGAAGCTTTCTTT.

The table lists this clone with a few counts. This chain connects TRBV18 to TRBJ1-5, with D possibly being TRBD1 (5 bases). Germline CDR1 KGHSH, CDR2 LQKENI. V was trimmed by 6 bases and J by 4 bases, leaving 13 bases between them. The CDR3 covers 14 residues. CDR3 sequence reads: CASSPHPGNQPQHF. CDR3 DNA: TGTGCCAGCTCGCCCCACCCAGGGAATCAGCCCCAGCATTTT.

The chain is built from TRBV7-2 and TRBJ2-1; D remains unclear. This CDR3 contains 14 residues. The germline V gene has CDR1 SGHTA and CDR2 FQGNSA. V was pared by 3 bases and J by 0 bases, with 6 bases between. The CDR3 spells CASSFSSSYNEQFF. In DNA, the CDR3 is TGTGCCAGCAGCTTCTCTAGCTCCTACAATGAGCAGTTCTTC.

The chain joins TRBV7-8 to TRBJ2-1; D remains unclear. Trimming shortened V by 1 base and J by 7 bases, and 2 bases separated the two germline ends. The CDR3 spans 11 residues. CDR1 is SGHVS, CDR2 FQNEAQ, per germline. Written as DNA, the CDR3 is TGTGCCAGCAGCTTAGTGAATGAGCAGTTCTTC. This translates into CASSLVNEQFF.

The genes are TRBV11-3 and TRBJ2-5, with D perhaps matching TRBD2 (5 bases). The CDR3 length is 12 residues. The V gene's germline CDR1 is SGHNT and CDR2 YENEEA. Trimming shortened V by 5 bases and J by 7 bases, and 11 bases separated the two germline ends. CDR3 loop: CASSQTRGTQYF. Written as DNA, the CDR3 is TGTGCCAGCAGCCAGACTCGGGGGACCCAGTACTTC.

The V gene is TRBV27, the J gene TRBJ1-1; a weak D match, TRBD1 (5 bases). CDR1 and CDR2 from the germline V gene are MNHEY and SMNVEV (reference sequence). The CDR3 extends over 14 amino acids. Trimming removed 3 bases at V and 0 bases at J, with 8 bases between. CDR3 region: CASSFWGLNTEAFF. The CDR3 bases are TGTGCCAGCAGTTTTTGGGGGTTGAACACTGAAGCTTTCTTT.